The rows below give T cell receptor beta chains drawn from one sample of a study of blood T cell repertoires in COVID-19. TCRdb's table, derived via immunoSEQ multiplex PCR, lists solely in-frame clones and lacks some. The sample lists about 260,000 clones, approximately 86% occurring once. Material for sequencing was peripheral blood. Receptor source: a man in his forties who had recovered from COVID-19. CDR3s include the opening cysteine and the closing phenylalanine or tryptophan. The D gene is left open where the match is weak. Clone size is shown for a subset of rows, as once, few, many or a class of expanded clone.

TRBJ2-7 once TRBV14 . 14 TGTGCCAGCAGCTACCGGCAAGCCGGGTACGAGCAGTACTTC CASSYRQAGYEQYF
TRBJ1-5 . TRBV6-2/TRBV6-3 . 17 TGTGCCAGCAGTTTGGACAAAGGCACTCCTTCAAATCAGCCCCAGCATTTT CASSLDKGTPSNQPQHF
TRBJ2-3 few TRBV7-9 TRBD2 16 TGTGCCAGCAGCCCACTAGCGGGGGGCGGGACAGATACGCAGTATTTT CASSPLAGGGTDTQYF
TRBJ1-4 . TRBV18 TRBD1 15 TGTGCCAGCTCGCGCCCGGGACAGTCTAATGAAAAACTGTTTTTT CASSRPGQSNEKLFF
TRBJ2-3 . TRBV11-1 . 16 TGTGCCAGCAGCTTTTCTGGCGGGGTTAGCACAGATACGCAGTATTTT CASSFSGGVSTDTQYF
TRBJ2-5 . TRBV11-2 . 16 TGTGCCAGCAGCTTAGAATATGGGGGCGGATCAGAGACCCAGTACTTC CASSLEYGGGSETQYF
TRBJ2-1 . TRBV5-4 . 16 TGTGCCAGCAGCCCGCCGGGACATAGCTCCTACAATGAGCAGTTCTTC CASSPPGHSSYNEQFF
TRBJ1-2 . TRBV29-1 . 14 TGCAGCGCCGTGGGGGGGTTAACGAGCTATGGCTACACCTTC CSAVGGLTSYGYTF
TRBJ2-7 . TRBV27 . 13 TGTGCCAGCAGAACCATTACTAGCTTCGAGCAGTACTTC CASRTITSFEQYF
TRBJ2-7 once TRBV5-5 . 15 TGTGCCAGCAGCCCTCTAGCACTCACCTCCTACGAGCAGTACTTC CASSPLALTSYEQYF
TRBJ1-3 . TRBV11-2 . 17 TGTGCCAGCAGCTTAGGCCCGCAGGTTCTCACTGGAAACACCATATATTTT CASSLGPQVLTGNTIYF
TRBJ2-7 . TRBV5-1 TRBD2 15 TGCGCCAGCAGCGGGACGACTAGCGGGTCCTACGAGCAGTACTTC CASSGTTSGSYEQYF
TRBJ2-7 . TRBV10-3 . 12 TGTGCCACCTCGGGGGACCCCTACGAGCAGTACTTC CATSGDPYEQYF
TRBJ1-1 few TRBV5-1 . 12 TGCGCCAGCAAGGGGGGGCAGGCTGAAGCTTTCTTT CASKGGQAEAFF
TRBJ1-5 . TRBV18 . 15 TGTGCCAGCTCACCCACTGGAGGGCGCAATCAGCCCCAGCATTTT CASSPTGGRNQPQHF
TRBJ1-4 once TRBV27 . 15 TGTGCCAGCAGTTTACTCGGAGAGAAATGGGAAAAACTGTTTTTT CASSLLGEKWEKLFF
TRBJ1-2 . TRBV6-2/TRBV6-3 TRBD1 17 TGTGCCAGCAGTTACTCGGCGAGGGACAGGGGGCGGTATGGCTACACCTTC CASSYSARDRGRYGYTF
TRBJ2-3 . TRBV24-1 TRBD1 15 TGTGCCACCAGTGACCATAGGACAGGGGAAGATACGCAGTATTTT CATSDHRTGEDTQYF
TRBJ2-1 . TRBV9 TRBD2 15 TGTGCCAGCAGCGTAGCGGCTAGCGGGAGTTATGAGCAGTTCTTC CASSVAASGSYEQFF
TRBJ2-3 . TRBV2 TRBD2 15 TGTGCCAGCAGGATACTAGCGGGAGACGCAGATACGCAGTATTTT CASRILAGDADTQYF
TRBJ1-1 . TRBV30 TRBD1 14 TGTGCCTGGAGCCTTGGACAGGGAGGCACTGAAGCTTTCTTT CAWSLGQGGTEAFF
TRBJ1-3 . TRBV5-1 . 16 TGCGCCAGCAGCCTTGCAACGGACAGCTCTGGAAACACCATATATTTT CASSLATDSSGNTIYF
TRBJ2-1 once TRBV18 . 12 TGTGCCAGCTCCTACCCTCGGGGTGAGCAGTTCTTC CASSYPRGEQFF
TRBJ2-2 . TRBV5-4 . 15 TGTGCCAGCAGCGCCTGGGGCACCCCCACCGGGGAGCTGTTTTTT CASSAWGTPTGELFF
TRBJ1-6 . TRBV6-2/TRBV6-3 . 12 TGTGCCAGCAGTTATGGCTCTTCACCCCTCCACTTT CASSYGSSPLHF
TRBJ1-2 few TRBV7-9 TRBD1 13 TGTGCCAGCAGGCCGACAGGGGACTCTGGCTACACCTTC CASRPTGDSGYTF
TRBJ2-7 . TRBV12-3/TRBV12-4 TRBD2 13 TGTGCCAGCAGTCCAGGGACTACCTACGAGCAGTACTTC CASSPGTTYEQYF
TRBJ1-1 few TRBV2 TRBD1 13 TGTGCCAGCAGTGAAACAGGGGACACTGAAGCTTTCTTT CASSETGDTEAFF
TRBJ1-5 . TRBV14 . 15 TGTGCCAGCAGCCCCCCCGAAGGGGGTAATCAGCCCCAGCATTTT CASSPPEGGNQPQHF
TRBJ1-2 once TRBV5-4 TRBD1 15 TGTGCCAGCAGCTTGGAGGGACAGGGAGGATATGGCTACACCTTC CASSLEGQGGYGYTF
TRBJ2-7 . TRBV6-2/TRBV6-3 TRBD2 19 TGTGCCAGCAGTTACCCCGCTAGCGGGAGGTCTGTTTGGACCTACGAGCAGTACTTC CASSYPASGRSVWTYEQYF
TRBJ1-2 . TRBV7-9 . 16 TGTGCCAGCAGACATGGACAGAGGCCACAAGAGAATGGCTACACCTTC CASRHGQRPQENGYTF
TRBJ2-4 . TRBV4-1 TRBD2 17 TGCGCCAGCAGCCAAGATCGGGGCGGGGGGGCTGTAAACATTCAGTACTTC CASSQDRGGGAVNIQYF
TRBJ1-1 . TRBV10-2 . 15 TGCGCCAGCAGTGAGATTGGGGGGATGAACACTGAAGCTTTCTTT CASSEIGGMNTEAFF
TRBJ2-1 once TRBV13 . 13 TGTGCCAGCAGCCCCCGTCGCGGCGATGAGCAGTTCTTC CASSPRRGDEQFF
TRBJ1-1 . TRBV5-4 . 12 TGTGCCAGCAGCACGGGGACTTTGGAAGCTTTCTTT CASSTGTLEAFF
TRBJ2-5 . TRBV2 TRBD2 16 TGTGCCAGCAGGAGACTAGCGGGAGGGCAGGAGGAGACCCAGTACTTC CASRRLAGGQEETQYF
TRBJ2-7 . TRBV9 . 14 TGTGCCAGCAGCCTATTTCCTCGTTCCTACGAGCAGTACTTC CASSLFPRSYEQYF
TRBJ2-1 . TRBV28 . 15 TGTGCCAGCTCCGGGGCCCACGGGAGTGGGTATGAGCAGTTCTTC CASSGAHGSGYEQFF
TRBJ2-1 . TRBV9 TRBD2 16 TGTGCCAGCAGCACCCCACTAGCGGGGGGGCCTACAATGCAGTTCTTC CASSTPLAGGPTMQFF